These 20 T cell receptor beta chains were all obtained from the same sample, sequenced in a study of long-term antiretroviral therapy in people with HIV. The assay, immunoSEQ v3.0, was run at survey level. Assay: immunoSEQ multiplex PCR; the TCRdb copy retains only in-frame clones and omits some. The sample includes tens of thousands of clones, approximately 80% seen only once; the top ten take around 13%. Here the sequenced sample was unsorted PBMCs, taken 0.3 years after starting antiretroviral therapy. The receptors were gathered from a man between 18 and 35 years old with HIV.

This rearrangement joins TRBV6-5 to TRBJ1-1, with 7 nucleotides matching TRBD1. With 6 bases clipped from V and 0 bases from J, the junction kept 7 bases outside the gene matches. The CDR3 is made up of 15 amino acids. Germline lookup yields CDR1 MNHEY and CDR2 SVGAGI. CDR3 region: CASRTPGQMNTEAFF. Here the CDR3 DNA reads TGTGCCAGCAGAACGCCGGGACAGATGAACACTGAAGCTTTCTTT.

The chain has TRBV29-1 and TRBJ2-2; no definite D call. V was pared by 1 base and J by 0 bases, with 6 bases between. There are 14 residues in the CDR3. Germline V gene sequence: CDR1 SQVTM, CDR2 ANQGSEA. CDR3 sequence: CSVEAGTNTGELFF. The DNA for the CDR3 is TGCAGCGTTGAAGCAGGAACGAACACCGGGGAGCTGTTTTTT.

This clone was detected only once. V and J are TRBV27 and TRBJ2-5, with TRBD1 as a possible D gene (5 bases). Trimming took 6 bases from V and 1 from J, leaving 12 bases between them. The CDR3 is 14 residues long. From germline, CDR1 is MNHEY and CDR2 SMNVEV (reference sequence). The CDR3 DNA reads as TGTGCCAGCAGCCCCCCACAGGCCCAAGAGACCCAGTACTTC. Its translation is CASSPPQAQETQYF.

Relative to its sample, this clone is medium-sized. This chain joins TRBV9 and TRBJ1-1, with unresolved D. V lost 0 bases, J lost 1 base, and 10 bases lay in between. The V gene's germline CDR1 is SGDLS and CDR2 YYNGEE. This CDR3 contains 15 residues. CDR3 protein: CASSVGSDGNTEAFF. For the CDR3, the DNA is TGTGCCAGCAGCGTAGGGTCTGACGGGAACACTGAAGCTTTCTTT.

The gene calls are TRBV7-3 and TRBJ2-1; D ambiguous. The CDR3 has 13 amino acids. V was trimmed by 0 bases and J by 4 bases, leaving 4 bases between them. Germline CDR1 SGHTA, CDR2 FQGTGA. CDR3 nucleotides: TGTGCCAGCAGCTTAACCGGGTACAATGAGCAGTTCTTC. Translated: CASSLTGYNEQFF.

This clone is a singleton in its sample. The chain uses TRBV7-9 and TRBJ2-3, with TRBD2 as a possible D gene (5 bases). This CDR3 has 17 residues. V lost 5 bases and J lost 0, with 18 bases in between. The germline gives CDR1 SEHNR, CDR2 FQNEAQ (reference sequence). CDR3 sequence: CASSLPEFWESTDTQYF. The CDR3 nucleotides are TGTGCCAGCAGCCTTCCCGAGTTTTGGGAGAGCACAGATACGCAGTATTTT.

The V and J genes are TRBV5-1 and TRBJ1-2, with 8 bases matching TRBD1. CDR3 size: 16 residues. J gave up 6 bases and V 4 bases, and 14 bases lay outside the gene matches. Germline CDR1 and CDR2: SGHRS and YFSETQ. The CDR3 here is CASSLDRVTGYDGYTF. The CDR3 DNA follows: TGCGCCAGCAGCCTGGACAGGGTGACGGGCTACGATGGCTACACCTTC.

Written as DNA, the CDR3 is TGTGCCAGCAGCTTGGTGCAGAGATTTAATGAGCAGTTCTTC. Its protein is CASSLVQRFNEQFF. The chain recombines TRBV5-5 with TRBJ2-1, with D unclear. This CDR3 is built from 14 residues. The V end lost 0 bases, the J end lost 7 bases, and 11 bases lay between the germline ends. Germline CDR1 is SGHKS and CDR2 is YYEKEE (reference sequence).

The chain joins TRBV5-1 to TRBJ1-2, with D perhaps TRBD1 (5 bases). CDR3 length: 13 amino acids. V was cut by 4 bases and J by 6 bases, with 13 bases left in between. The germline gives CDR1 SGHRS, CDR2 YFSETQ. CDR3 loop: CASSVGTRDGYTF. As DNA, the CDR3 is TGCGCCAGCAGCGTGGGGACTCGCGATGGCTACACCTTC.

The V gene is TRBV18, the J gene TRBJ1-2; 7 bases fit TRBD1. J lost 8 bases, V lost 6 bases, and 9 bases had no gene match. The germline V gene encodes CDR1 KGHSH and CDR2 LQKENI. This CDR3 spans 13 amino acids. The chain's CDR3 is CASSLNRQGGYTF. CDR3 in DNA: TGTGCCAGCTCGCTAAACCGACAGGGAGGCTACACCTTC.

This clone was detected once. V is TRBV9 and J is TRBJ2-7; 8 bases map to TRBD1. This CDR3 contains 14 residues. J gave up 2 bases and V 3 bases, and 4 bases lay outside the gene matches. The germline CDR1 and CDR2 sequences are SGDLS and YYNGEE. DNA of the CDR3: TGTGCCAGCAGCGGAGACAGGGGCCCCTACGAGCAGTACTTC. It encodes CASSGDRGPYEQYF.

V gene TRBV6-4 combines with J gene TRBJ1-2; the D gene is possibly TRBD1 (6 bases). Germline V lookup: CDR1 MRHNA, CDR2 SNTAGT. V shed 11 bases and J shed 2 bases, with 12 bases lying between them. The CDR3 consists of 12 residues. The CDR3 DNA sequence: TGTGCCCCGGCTCAGGGGAACTATGGCTACACCTTC. Amino acids: CAPAQGNYGYTF.

CDR3 in amino acids: CASSASRGSNTEAFF. The DNA of the CDR3 is TGTGCCAGCTCCGCGTCCCGGGGATCGAACACTGAAGCTTTCTTT. This chain uses TRBV27 with TRBJ1-1; D unclear. This CDR3 contains 15 residues. Trimming took off 8 bases at V and 1 base at J, with 17 bases between the two ends. Germline V gene lookup returns CDR1 MNHEY and CDR2 SMNVEV (reference sequence).

The V and J genes are TRBV6-4 and TRBJ2-5, with 9 bases lining up with TRBD1. The CDR3 runs to 15 residues. The germline gives CDR1 MRHNA, CDR2 SNTAGT. V lost 0 bases and J lost 8; bases outside the gene matches: 7. CDR3 amino acids: CASSDSRDRVRTQYF. DNA for the CDR3: TGTGCCAGCAGTGACTCCAGGGACAGGGTCCGAACCCAGTACTTC.

The chain uses TRBV5-1 and TRBJ2-3; D is unclear. Trimming removed 0 bases at V and 2 bases at J, with 10 bases between. The germline CDR1 and CDR2 sequences are SGHRS and YFSETQ. The CDR3 has 15 amino acids. CDR3 protein: CASSLGPEATDTQYF. CDR3 in DNA: TGCGCCAGCAGCTTGGGACCCGAAGCCACAGATACGCAGTATTTT.

The rearrangement uses TRBV7-2 and TRBJ2-6, with 9 bases that match TRBD1. The CDR3 is made up of 18 amino acids. Germline CDR1 and CDR2: SGHTA and FQGNSA. J was trimmed by 0 bases and V by 3 bases; bases with no gene match: 6. CDR3 in amino acids: CASSFTGTGSSGANVLTF. The CDR3 DNA reads as TGTGCCAGCAGCTTTACCGGGACAGGGAGCTCTGGGGCCAACGTCCTGACTTTC.

The chain is built from TRBV9 and TRBJ2-6; no reliable D call. The CDR3 contains 16 residues. From germline, CDR1 is SGDLS and CDR2 YYNGEE. Between the trimmed V and J ends, which lost 0 bases and 2 bases, there was a span of 9 bases. The CDR3 DNA sequence: TGTGCCAGCAGCGTAGGAGCCCTCCCTGGGGCCAACGTCCTGACTTTC. Its protein is CASSVGALPGANVLTF.

This chain connects TRBV4-2 to TRBJ2-2, with D perhaps assigned TRBD1 or TRBD2 (5 bases each). Germline assignment: CDR1 LGHNA and CDR2 YNFKEQ. This CDR3 region has 17 residues. The germline V and J ends were trimmed by 2 bases and 3 bases, with 16 bases remaining between them. CDR3 protein: CASSQWDKGTDTGELFF. The CDR3 DNA is TGTGCCAGCAGCCAATGGGATAAGGGGACGGACACCGGGGAGCTGTTTTTT.

The V call is TRBV7-2, the J call TRBJ2-3; 10 bases are a match to TRBD2. CDR1 and CDR2 (germline): SGHTA, FQGNSA. The CDR3 is 15 residues long. The J segment lost 2 bases and the V segment lost 5 bases, leaving 4 bases of the junction unmatched. The CDR3 DNA is TGTGCCAGCAGCCCTAGCGGGAGTGTCACAGATACGCAGTATTTT. It is translated as CASSPSGSVTDTQYF.

This chain links TRBV9 with TRBJ2-1; 7 nucleotides agree with TRBD2. CDR1 SGDLS and CDR2 YYNGEE come from the germline V gene. CDR3 size: 18 residues. V dropped 5 bases and J dropped 4; count of bases not matched to a gene: 18. The CDR3 sequence: CASSESAVLSGTYNEQFF. The CDR3 DNA reads as TGTGCCAGCAGTGAATCCGCCGTTCTAAGCGGGACTTACAATGAGCAGTTCTTC.